The T cell receptor (beta chain) under discussion was sequenced for a study of T cells in localized non-small cell lung cancer. Study results and limitations: Among the top 100 tumor clones, a median around 62 appeared in adjacent lung. It was uninvolved adjacent lung that showed the highest T cell clonality, exceeding tumor.

Data came from immunoSEQ multiplex PCR; TCRdb stores just in-frame clones and leaves some out. This table holds 20,000 to 25,000 clones, 88% found once. This CDR3 contains 13 residues. Germline values: CDR1 MDHEN, CDR2 SYDVKM. Deletions cut 5 bases from V and 0 bases from J, with 7 bases between. Of note for this clone: Antigen unknown.

The sample consisted of PBMCs, taken before any cancer treatment. The receptor was isolated from a man aged 40 to 70 with stage II lung adenocarcinoma. This chain connects TRBV28 to TRBJ1-2; no clear D. CDR3 region: CASSPRTNYGYTF. The CDR3 bases are TGTGCCAGCAGTCCGAGGACTAACTATGGCTACACCTTC.